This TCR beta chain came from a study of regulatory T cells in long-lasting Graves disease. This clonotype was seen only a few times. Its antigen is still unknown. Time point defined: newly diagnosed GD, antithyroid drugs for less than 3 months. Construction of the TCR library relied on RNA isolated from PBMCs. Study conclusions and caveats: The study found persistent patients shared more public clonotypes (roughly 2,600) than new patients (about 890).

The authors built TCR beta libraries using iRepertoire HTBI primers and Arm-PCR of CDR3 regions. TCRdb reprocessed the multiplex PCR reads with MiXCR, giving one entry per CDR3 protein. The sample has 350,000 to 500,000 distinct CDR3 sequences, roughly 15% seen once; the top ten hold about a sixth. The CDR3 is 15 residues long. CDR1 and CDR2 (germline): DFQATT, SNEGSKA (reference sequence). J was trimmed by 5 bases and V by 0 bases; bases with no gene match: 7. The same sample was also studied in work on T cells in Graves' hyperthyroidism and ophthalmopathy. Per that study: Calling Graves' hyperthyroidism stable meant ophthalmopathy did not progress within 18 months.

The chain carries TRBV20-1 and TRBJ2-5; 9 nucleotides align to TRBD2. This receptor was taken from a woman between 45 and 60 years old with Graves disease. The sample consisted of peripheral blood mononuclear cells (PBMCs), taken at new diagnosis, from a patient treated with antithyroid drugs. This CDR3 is CSAREAGGNRETQYF. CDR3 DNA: TGCAGTGCTAGAGAGGCGGGAGGGAACCGTGAGACCCAGTACTTC.